This TCR beta chain was profiled in a study of memory CD4+ T cells and cytomegalovirus serostatus. The CDR3 is 15 residues long. CDR1 is SGHTS and CDR2 is YDEGEE in the germline V gene. V dropped 2 bases and J dropped 4; count of bases not matched to a gene: 3. TCRdb keeps only in-frame clones here, not all; method: immunoSEQ multiplex PCR. The sample records roughly 76,000 clones, approximately 78% being singletons. Single viable CD3+CD4+CD8-CD45RO+ cells were sorted as the memory CD4+ T cells. The material sequenced was memory CD4+ T cells from blood. The J gene is TRBJ2-1, the V gene TRBV5-8; TRBD1 aligns across 10 bases. This TCR came from an adult in good health and CMV-seropositive. CDR3 in DNA: TGTGCCAGCAGCTTCGGGACAGGGGCATACAATGAGCAGTTCTTC. The encoded protein is CASSFGTGAYNEQFF. The complete variable domain, with remaining parts taken from reference TRBV5-8 and TRBJ2-1, reads EAGVTQSPTHLIKTRGQQATLRCSPISGHTSVYWYQQALGLGLQFLLWYDEGEERNRGNFPPRFSGRQFPNYSSELNVNALELEDSALYLCASSFGTGAYNEQFFGPGTRLTVL.